The text below deals with one TCR beta chain. These data come from a study of CD8 T cells in Susac syndrome. The RNA, about 0.5 to 1 ug, was put through reverse transcription using random hexamers. immunoSEQ multiplex PCR amplified TCR beta CDR3 across 54 Vbeta, 13 Jbeta. TCRdb redid the calling of the immunoSEQ multiplex PCR reads with MiXCR, one entry per CDR3 protein. There are some 190,000 distinct CDR3 sequences in the sample; approximately 96% occur only once, and approximately 0.09% lies in the top ten. There are 19 residues in the CDR3. This clonotype was sampled from a human donor with multiple sclerosis. The material sequenced was CD4+ T cells from PBMCs. This sequence joins TRBV21-1 and TRBJ2-6; TRBD1 is the table's D call, not checked against the DNA. TRBV21-1 counts as a pseudogene. DNA for the CDR3: TGTGCCAGCAGCAAAGTCCCAGGCAGGCTACATGGTGGGGCCAACGTCCTGACTTTC. Its translation is CASSKVPGRLHGGANVLTF.